Below are 8 T cell receptor beta chains sequenced from a single sample in a study of shared T cell receptors in the human thymus. The data were produced by immunoSEQ multiplex PCR, yet TCRdb's version contains in-frame clones alone and is incomplete. Of more than 550,000 clones listed, 70% to 90% are singletons. These records were also assigned to another study, of human thymus T cells.

What was sequenced was thymocytes. These receptors came from a girl under two years old with a congenital heart defect.

The chain carries TRBV7-2 and TRBJ2-1; TRBD2 is a possible D gene (5 bases). V was clipped by 4 bases and J by 0 bases, with 13 bases between them. Germline CDR1 SGHTA, CDR2 FQGNSA. The CDR3 consists of 16 residues. CDR3 nucleotide sequence: TGTGCCAGCAGCTCCAGAGGGCGGCCCTCCTACAATGAGCAGTTCTTC. It specifies CASSSRGRPSYNEQFF.

This chain connects TRBV4-1 to TRBJ1-1; D is perhaps TRBD1 (6 bases). The CDR3 sequence is 15 residues long. The V gene's germline CDR1 is MGHRA and CDR2 YSYEKL. Trimming pared 0 bases from V and 4 bases from J, leaving 12 bases between. Written as DNA, the CDR3 is TGCGCCAGCAGCCAAGATGCGGGGGCAGGCACTGAAGCTTTCTTT. Its translation is CASSQDAGAGTEAFF.

The V gene is TRBV6-5, the J gene TRBJ1-3, with D perhaps TRBD1 (5 bases). Trimming pared 2 bases from V and 3 bases from J, leaving 14 bases between. Germline V CDR1 and CDR2: MNHEY, SVGAGI. CDR3 length: 16 amino acids. Written as DNA, the CDR3 is TGTGCCAGCAGTTACGCCCCAGGGCCCTTTGGAAACACCATATATTTT. Protein sequence: CASSYAPGPFGNTIYF.

This clone has just one count. The chain uses TRBV5-5 and TRBJ2-2; TRBD2 might be the D (6 bases). V was clipped by 1 base and J by 6 bases, with 13 bases between them. CDR3 length: 15 amino acids. Germline V lookup: CDR1 SGHKS, CDR2 YYEKEE (reference sequence). CDR3 protein: CASSLSGEVSGELFF. CDR3 nucleotides: TGTGCCAGCAGCTTGTCGGGGGAGGTTTCCGGGGAGCTGTTTTTT.

The rearrangement links TRBV5-1 to TRBJ2-1, with 10 bases lining up with TRBD2. CDR1 SGHRS and CDR2 YFSETQ come from the germline V gene. Trimming took 4 bases from V and 4 from J; bases not matched to a gene: 5. The CDR3 consists of 15 residues. The CDR3 nucleotides read TGCGCCAGCAGCGCGGGACTAGCGAAATACAATGAGCAGTTCTTC. Translation: CASSAGLAKYNEQFF.

This chain uses TRBV2 with TRBJ1-2; no firm D call. Germline V CDR1 and CDR2: SNHLY, FYNNEI. The CDR3 totals 12 residues. V was clipped by 4 bases and J by 4 bases, with 7 bases between them. The CDR3 spells CASSAGVYGYTF. The CDR3 nucleotides are TGTGCCAGCAGTGCCGGGGTCTATGGCTACACCTTC.

The chain links TRBV13 to TRBJ2-3; the D gene is possibly TRBD1 (5 bases). This CDR3 is 17 amino acids long. Germline lookup yields CDR1 PRHDT and CDR2 FYEKMQ (reference sequence). V lost 5 bases to trimming and J lost 2 bases, with 20 bases between them. The CDR3 protein is CASSLQGSPAHTDTQYF. The CDR3 DNA follows: TGTGCCAGCAGCCTTCAGGGCTCACCAGCCCACACAGATACGCAGTATTTT.

CDR3 sequence (DNA): TGTGCCAGCAGTTTGGGAGCAGCGAACACCGGGGAGCTGTTTTTT. Amino acids: CASSLGAANTGELFF. The chain has TRBV28 and TRBJ2-2, with TRBD2 as a possible D gene (5 bases). The CDR3 runs to 15 residues. The V gene's germline CDR1 is MDHEN and CDR2 SYDVKM. With 3 bases removed from V and 0 bases from J, the gap between germline ends came to 8 bases.